One and the same sample provided the 21 T cell receptor beta chains below, sequenced in a study of human T cells and chemical hapten exposure. The library put unique molecular identifiers onto individual cDNA molecules. TCRdb recomputed calls from the reads with MiXCR, one row per CDR3 protein. The table lists around 120,000 distinct CDR3 sequences, about 8.9% of them singletons, with 1.4% in the top ten. It was from unfractionated whole blood that total RNA was extracted. Sequenced: whole blood. The receptors were sampled from a human donor in good health. Some clones in this sample may be carry-over from other donors' samples.

The chain links TRBV20-1 to TRBJ2-5, with 11 bases matching TRBD2. Per the germline V gene, CDR1 is DFQATT and CDR2 is SNEGSKA (reference sequence). Trimming removed 1 base from V and 5 bases from J; junction bases left unmatched: 6. The CDR3 consists of 15 residues. CDR3 DNA sequence: TGCAGTGCTAGAGGACTAGCGGGGTTTCTCGAGACCCAGTACTTC. Protein product: CSARGLAGFLETQYF.

In its sample, this clonotype was seen many times. The chain has TRBV27 and TRBJ2-2; 8 bases are a match to TRBD2. From germline, CDR1 is MNHEY and CDR2 SMNVEV (reference sequence). The CDR3 runs to 14 residues. V shed 8 bases, J shed 4 bases, and the junction held 6 bases outside the gene matches. Here the CDR3 DNA reads TGTGCCAGCCTAAAGCGGGGGCCCACCGGGGAGCTGTTTTTT. Amino acid sequence: CASLKRGPTGELFF.

In its sample, this clonotype was seen many times. The genes are TRBV4-3 and TRBJ1-5; unclear D gene. CDR1 and CDR2 from the germline V gene are LGHNA and YSLEER. V lost 1 base, J lost 5 bases, and 6 bases lay in between. The CDR3 is made up of 13 amino acids. The CDR3 is CASSQGADQPQHF. CDR3 coding DNA: TGCGCCAGCAGCCAAGGAGCAGATCAGCCCCAGCATTTT.

In this sample, this clonotype turned up many times. As DNA, the CDR3 is TGTGCCAGCAGCTTAGCGTGGCCAGCTGGAAACACCATATATTTT. Encoded protein: CASSLAWPAGNTIYF. The chain is built from TRBV7-9 and TRBJ1-3; no clear D gene. The V end lost 0 bases, the J end lost 2 bases, and 8 bases lay between the germline ends. CDR3 length: 15 residues. Germline values: CDR1 SEHNR, CDR2 FQNEAQ (reference sequence).

This clonotype was found many times. This chain links TRBV20-1 with TRBJ2-1, with 9 bases matching TRBD2. The CDR3 consists of 16 residues. The junction had 11 bases not matched to a gene; V was cut back by 3 bases and J by 5 bases. Per germline, CDR1 DFQATT and CDR2 SNEGSKA (reference sequence). In nucleotides, the CDR3 is TGCAGTGCTAGTTATGGGCTAGCGGGAAGCCACAATGAGCAGTTCTTC. Translating gives CSASYGLAGSHNEQFF.

This clonotype has only a few counts. This chain uses TRBV30 with TRBJ2-7, with 7 bases that match TRBD1. Losses at the gene ends were 0 bases for V and 1 base for J; bases not matched to a gene: 6. Germline V CDR1 and CDR2: GTSNPN, SVGIG (reference sequence). The CDR3 is 15 residues long. The CDR3 sequence: CAWSVAPGQSYEQYF. The CDR3 nucleotides read TGTGCCTGGAGTGTAGCCCCGGGACAGTCCTACGAGCAGTACTTC.

This clonotype was counted only a few times. The gene calls are TRBV6-6 and TRBJ2-7, with 14 bases that match TRBD2. The CDR3 has 15 amino acids. Germline V gives CDR1 MNHNY, CDR2 SVGAGI (reference sequence). Losses at the gene ends were 6 bases for V and 5 bases for J; bases not matched to a gene: 6. CDR3 sequence: CASSPPGLAGDEQYF. Written as DNA, the CDR3 is TGTGCCAGCAGCCCACCGGGACTAGCGGGGGACGAGCAGTACTTC.

This clonotype appeared a few times. The genes are TRBV5-1 and TRBJ2-3; D could derive from TRBD1 or TRBD2 (5 bases each). The CDR3 has 17 residues. V dropped 2 bases and J dropped 1 base, with 17 bases sitting between them. Germline assignment: CDR1 SGHRS and CDR2 YFSETQ. CDR3 DNA: TGCGCCAGCAGCTTCCAGGGCCCTAGGCGGGGCACAGATACGCAGTATTTT. It codes for CASSFQGPRRGTDTQYF.

This clonotype was counted a few times. The J gene is TRBJ2-7, the V gene TRBV11-1; no reliable D call. CDR1 is SGHAT, CDR2 FQDESV, per germline (reference sequence). The CDR3 is 13 residues long. Trimming stripped 5 bases from V and 2 bases from J, with 10 bases between. The CDR3 region is CASSPNSPYEQYF. DNA of the CDR3: TGTGCCAGCAGCCCGAATAGTCCCTACGAGCAGTACTTC.

In its sample, this clonotype was seen many times. The chain recombines TRBV2 with TRBJ1-1; a weak D match, TRBD1 (5 bases). Germline CDR1 is SNHLY and CDR2 is FYNNEI. There are 14 residues in the CDR3. V lost 10 bases, J lost 5 bases, and 20 bases lay in between. The CDR3 loop is CATTGRDPLTEAFF. CDR3 in DNA: TGTGCCACCACAGGAAGGGACCCCTTGACTGAAGCTTTCTTT.

This clonotype appeared many times. V usage is TRBV4-3 and J usage is TRBJ1-1; no definite D call. Trimming shortened V by 0 bases and J by 2 bases, and 13 bases separated the two germline ends. Per germline, CDR1 LGHNA and CDR2 YSLEER. This CDR3 has 16 amino acids. CDR3 sequence: CASSQELYDGNTEAFF. As DNA, the CDR3 is TGCGCCAGCAGCCAAGAACTCTACGACGGTAACACTGAAGCTTTCTTT.

V gene TRBV13 combines with J gene TRBJ2-1; a weak D match, TRBD1 (5 bases). Between the trimmed V and J ends, which lost 0 bases and 9 bases, there was a span of 12 bases. Germline CDR1 and CDR2: PRHDT and FYEKMQ (reference sequence). CDR3 size: 14 residues. The CDR3 region is CASSLGRVRSEQFF. CDR3 coding DNA: TGTGCCAGCAGCTTAGGCAGGGTTAGATCTGAGCAGTTCTTC.

This clonotype has a handful of counts. This chain links TRBV10-3 with TRBJ2-1, with 10 bases identical to TRBD2. In germline, CDR1 is ENHRY, CDR2 SYGVKD. The V gene end was trimmed by 3 bases and the J gene end by 6 bases; junction bases not matched to a gene: 5. The CDR3 has 15 amino acids. CDR3 sequence: CAISDPSGSPNEQFF. The CDR3 DNA reads TGTGCCATCAGTGACCCTAGCGGGAGCCCCAATGAGCAGTTCTTC.

V gene TRBV2 combines with J gene TRBJ2-1; 12 bases match TRBD2. With 4 bases clipped from V and 8 bases from J, the junction kept 6 bases outside the gene matches. The V gene's germline CDR1 is SNHLY and CDR2 FYNNEI. The CDR3 extends over 15 amino acids. This chain's CDR3 is CASSVLAGGHHEQFF. The DNA for the CDR3 is TGTGCCAGCAGTGTCCTAGCGGGGGGGCATCATGAGCAGTTCTTC.

This clonotype was seen only a few times. The genes are TRBV3-1 and TRBJ1-5; unclear D gene. The CDR3 has 13 amino acids. The ends were cut back, 4 bases at V and 7 bases at J, with 11 bases in the middle. Germline V gene lookup returns CDR1 LGHDT and CDR2 YNNKEL (reference sequence). The CDR3 DNA follows: TGTGCCAGCAGCCTCCGCCTAGGCCAGCCCCAGCATTTT. Encoded protein: CASSLRLGQPQHF.

This clonotype was detected only a few times. The V and J genes are TRBV20-1 and TRBJ2-7; 7 nucleotides align to TRBD1. Germline V CDR1 and CDR2: DFQATT, SNEGSKA (reference sequence). CDR3 size: 14 residues. After removal of 1 base from V and 3 bases from J, the junction contained 6 bases not matched to a gene. CDR3 DNA sequence: TGCAGTGCTAGAGCCGGGACAGCCGTCTACGAGCAGTACTTC. Encoded protein: CSARAGTAVYEQYF.

This clonotype was seen a few times. The V and J genes are TRBV12-3 or TRBV12-4 and TRBJ2-3, with TRBD2 as a possible D gene (6 bases). Trimming cost V 6 bases and J 3 bases, with 22 bases left between them. This CDR3 has 17 residues. The CDR3 DNA reads as TGTGCCAGCAGCTCCCGCCGGGACTCGGAAGAGACAGATACGCAGTATTTT. Its protein is CASSSRRDSEETDTQYF.

The CDR3 DNA reads as TGCGCCAGCAGCTTGGAGATGGGGCGACCTGCCTACGAGCAGTACTTC. Translated, it gives CASSLEMGRPAYEQYF. The chain joins TRBV5-1 to TRBJ2-7, with D tentatively TRBD1 (5 bases). The CDR3 has 16 amino acids. V was trimmed by 0 bases and J by 2 bases, leaving 15 bases between them. Germline V gives CDR1 SGHRS, CDR2 YFSETQ.

This clonotype came up many times. V is TRBV7-9 and J is TRBJ2-4; D possibly uses TRBD1 or TRBD2 (5 bases each). Germline assignment: CDR1 SEHNR and CDR2 FQNEAQ (reference sequence). The CDR3 has 17 residues. Trimming cost V 6 bases and J 6 bases, with 24 bases left between them. The CDR3 here is CASSSTLRGVRGNIQYF. The DNA of the CDR3 is TGTGCCAGCAGTTCTACCTTGAGGGGAGTACGTGGAAACATTCAGTACTTC.

This chain connects TRBV10-1 to TRBJ2-5; D is uncertain. V lost 0 bases and J 7 bases, leaving 9 bases between the germline ends. Germline CDR1 and CDR2: WNHNN and SYGVQD (reference sequence). The CDR3 consists of 13 residues. The CDR3 DNA reads TGCGCCAGCAGTGAGTCAGGTCGAGGGACCCAGTACTTC. Amino acids: CASSESGRGTQYF.

This clonotype was seen a few times. One end of the junction fails to match germline, which may point to a read error. V is TRBV23-1 and J is TRBJ2-7, with D uncertain. TRBV23-1 carries the ORF label, with uncertain function. The CDR3 is 14 amino acids. The chain's CDR3 is CASSHLGDLTSLDF. CDR3 coding DNA: TGCGCCAGCAGTCACCTCGGAGATCTCACCAGTCTGGACTTC.